In this sample, the clone carrying this T cell receptor (beta chain) turned up many times. Its antigen is not known. This sample is part of a study of identical twins. Study-wide points: Alpha sequences that were out-of-frame and twin-shared showed an excess of low generation probability. Invariant MAIT and iNKT cells are populations that could partly confound zero-insertion analyses. The study drew conclusions from cross-sectional statistical analysis, not from following the same donors.

This CDR3 region has 13 residues. The ends were cut back, 1 base at V and 6 bases at J, with 7 bases in the middle. Per the germline V gene, CDR1 is LGHNA and CDR2 is YSLEER. A universal primer site came from template switching; cDNA carried unique molecular identifiers. TCRdb analysed the 5' RACE reads with MiXCR anew, one entry per CDR3 protein. The data hold about 500,000 distinct CDR3 sequences, with roughly an eighth observed a single time. This sample also appeared in a second study, on yellow fever vaccine responses in identical twins.

The chain couples TRBV4-3 to TRBJ2-1; no reliable D call. The receptor's source is a woman aged 18-29 years in good health. What was sequenced was CD4+ T cells sorted from blood. This chain's CDR3 is CASSQGGRNEQFF. In DNA form, the CDR3 reads TGCGCCAGCAGCCAAGGTGGTCGCAATGAGCAGTTCTTC.